This note documents a single T cell receptor (beta chain) sequence. V was trimmed by 2 bases and J by 4 bases, leaving 9 bases between them. In germline, CDR1 is MNHEY, CDR2 SVGAGI. The CDR3 is 13 residues long. The data originate from a study of shared clonotypes between healthy human individuals. Sequencing was performed with immunoSEQ multiplex PCR; in TCRdb, only in-frame clones are kept and a portion is missing. This table holds about 380,000 clones, about 96% found once. The sequence was collected from a man under 40 in good health. This chain links TRBV6-5 with TRBJ2-7; D is ambiguous. The source material was memory CD8+ T cells sorted from blood. Sample subset: CD45RO+ cells pooled with CCR7-negative TemRA cells. CDR3 nucleotide sequence: TGTGCCAGCAGTTACAGGGTCAAATACGAGCAGTACTTC. It encodes CASSYRVKYEQYF.